Listed below are T cell receptor beta chains from one sample, sequenced in a study of blood T cell repertoires in COVID-19. The assay was immunoSEQ multiplex PCR, and TCRdb's table has in-frame clones only and misses some. The sample holds roughly 520,000 clones, approximately 90% seen once. The sequenced sample was PBMCs or T cells enriched from blood (not recorded which). The receptor source for this set is a middle-aged woman who had recovered from COVID-19. The CDR3 runs from the conserved cysteine through the conserved F or W. D genes are given only for firm matches. Rows may omit the clone size; those that give it use once, few, many or a size class.

>TRBJ2-7|.|TRBV5-6|TRBD1
TGTGCCAGCAGCCGGGACAGGGGATTTTACGAGCAGTACTTC
CASSRDRGFYEQYF
>TRBJ2-5|.|TRBV5-4|TRBD1
TGTGCCAGCAGCTTCTCTCTGGACAGGGTAGAGACCCAGTACTTC
CASSFSLDRVETQYF
>TRBJ1-1|.|TRBV19|.
TGTGCCAGTAGTATAGACCGGGACACTGAAGCTTTCTTT
CASSIDRDTEAFF
>TRBJ1-5|few|TRBV19|.
TGTGCCAGTAAGGAAAGAGGACAAATGCCTGCTCAGCCCCAGCATTTT
CASKERGQMPAQPQHF
>TRBJ1-1|.|TRBV7-8|.
TGTGCCAGCAGGGGAGTATCGACCATGAACACTGAAGCTTTCTTT
CASRGVSTMNTEAFF
>TRBJ2-1|.|TRBV11-3|.
TGTGCCAGCAGCTTGCAGGGAACATCCTACAATGAGCAGTTCTTC
CASSLQGTSYNEQFF
>TRBJ1-2|few|TRBV7-9|TRBD1
TGTGCCAGCAGCCCCCGACAGGGGGACTATGGCTACACCTTC
CASSPRQGDYGYTF
>TRBJ2-7|.|TRBV27|TRBD1
TGTGCCAGCAGTTTGACAGGGGAGGTCGAGCAGTACTTC
CASSLTGEVEQYF
>TRBJ1-5|.|TRBV6-2/TRBV6-3|.
TGTGCCAGCAGTTACCCGGGCGGGGGGTACAATCAGCCCCAGCATTTT
CASSYPGGGYNQPQHF
>TRBJ2-1|.|TRBV7-2|TRBD2
TGTGCCAGCAGCTTAGCGAGGACTAGCAGGACCTACAATGAGCAGTTCTTC
CASSLARTSRTYNEQFF
>TRBJ1-2|.|TRBV28|.
TGTGCCAGCACCATCACTGGGGTTCGGACTATGGGCGAAGGCTACACCTTC
CASTITGVRTMGEGYTF
>TRBJ2-1|.|TRBV25-1|TRBD2
TGTGCCAGCAGTGTTACGGGAGGTTCCTACAATGAGCAGTTCTTC
CASSVTGGSYNEQFF
>TRBJ2-3|.|TRBV19|TRBD1
TGTGCCAGTAGTCACAGACAGGGTGGGGGCACAGATACGCAGTATTTT
CASSHRQGGGTDTQYF
>TRBJ1-2|.|TRBV5-1|TRBD1
TGCGCCAGCAGCTTGGCGGACAGGGTAGTATATGGCTACACCTTC
CASSLADRVVYGYTF
>TRBJ2-1|.|TRBV3-1/TRBV3-2|.
TGTGCCAGCAGCCAAAGGCCAGGGGCCAATGAGCAGTTCTTC
CASSQRPGANEQFF
>TRBJ2-5|.|TRBV5-5|TRBD1
TGTGCCAGCAGCTTGGGGTTGAAGGGGACAGCACAAGAGACCCAGTACTTC
CASSLGLKGTAQETQYF
>TRBJ2-3|.|TRBV5-1|.
TGCGCCAGCAGCCGGGAGAGTCGAAAAGATACGCAGTATTTT
CASSRESRKDTQYF
>TRBJ1-2|.|TRBV27|.
TGTGCCAGCAGAGGGGACTTGGGGAACTATGGCTACACCTTC
CASRGDLGNYGYTF
>TRBJ1-2|once|TRBV7-8|.
TGTGCCAGCAGCGTACCGGGACATAACTATGGCTACACCTTC
CASSVPGHNYGYTF
>TRBJ1-6|.|TRBV5-1|.
TGCGCCAGCAGCTTGGGAGGCAGCCTCTTCTATAATTCACCCCTCCACTTT
CASSLGGSLFYNSPLHF
>TRBJ2-1|.|TRBV18|TRBD1
TGTGCCAGCTCACATCCGGGACAGGCCTCCTACAATGAGCAGTTCTTC
CASSHPGQASYNEQFF
>TRBJ2-1|.|TRBV7-8|TRBD1
TGTGCCAGCACTGCCGGGACAGGGGGATACAATGAGCAGTTCTTC
CASTAGTGGYNEQFF
>TRBJ2-7|.|TRBV27|.
TGTGCCAGCAGTTTAGGGGCCAGGGCGAGCTACGAGCAGTACTTC
CASSLGARASYEQYF
>TRBJ1-2|.|TRBV6-2/TRBV6-3|TRBD1
TGTGCCAGCAGTTACTCGATTTTACTCCGGGACAGCTATGGCTACACCTTC
CASSYSILLRDSYGYTF
>TRBJ2-7|.|TRBV2|.
TGTGCCAGCCTAAACAGGGATAGCTACGAGCAGTACTTC
CASLNRDSYEQYF
>TRBJ2-7|few|TRBV18|TRBD1
TGTGCCAGCTCACCGGACAGGGGGGCCTACGAGCAGTACTTC
CASSPDRGAYEQYF
>TRBJ2-7|.|TRBV14|TRBD2
TGTGCCAGCAGCCCGGGGGGAGGAATCCGTTCCTACGAGCAGTACTTC
CASSPGGGIRSYEQYF
>TRBJ1-3|few|TRBV19|TRBD1
TGTGCCAGTATCGACAGGGGGCTGAGCTCTGGAAACACCATATATTTT
CASIDRGLSSGNTIYF
>TRBJ1-1|.|TRBV2|TRBD1
TGTGCCAGCAGCGAGGGGGCTTGGGACACTGAAGCTTTCTTT
CASSEGAWDTEAFF
>TRBJ2-5|.|TRBV7-7|.
TGTGCTAGCAGCCCGGGGATTGGGGGGGCGGTGACCCAGTACTTC
CASSPGIGGAVTQYF
>TRBJ1-2|.|TRBV3-1/TRBV3-2|TRBD1
TGTGCCAGCGCCAATGACAGGGCCACCTATGGCTACACCTTC
CASANDRATYGYTF
>TRBJ2-5|.|TRBV6-2/TRBV6-3|.
TGTGCCAGCAGTTTATTGGCGGGACAAGAGACCCAGTACTTC
CASSLLAGQETQYF
>TRBJ1-1|few|TRBV2|.
TGTGCCAGCAGCGGGGGGGCAGGGACTGAAGCTTTCTTT
CASSGGAGTEAFF
>TRBJ2-3|.|TRBV19|.
TGTGCCAGTAGTATAGGGAGTCCAGGGTTTGGAGATACGCAGTATTTT
CASSIGSPGFGDTQYF
>TRBJ2-7|.|TRBV19|.
TGTGCCAGTAAGGAACAGGACCTCTCCTACGAGCAGTACTTC
CASKEQDLSYEQYF
>TRBJ1-4|.|TRBV7-9|.
TGTGCCAGCAGCTTATCGGGGTCTAATGAAAAACTGTTTTTT
CASSLSGSNEKLFF
>TRBJ2-1|.|TRBV5-6|TRBD2
TGTGCCAGCAGCACATACCTAGCGGGAGGTAACAATGAGCAGTTCTTC
CASSTYLAGGNNEQFF
>TRBJ1-3|.|TRBV7-2|.
TGTGCCAGCCGACCCTTTGGGGGGGTGGGTGGAAACACCATATATTTT
CASRPFGGVGGNTIYF
>TRBJ2-1|.|TRBV7-8|TRBD2
TGTGCCAGCACCAAAGGGGGACTAGCGTCCTACAATGAGCAGTTCTTC
CASTKGGLASYNEQFF
>TRBJ1-2|.|TRBV28|.
TGTGCCAGCAGATTTCGGGGGAACTATGGCTACACCTTC
CASRFRGNYGYTF
>TRBJ2-1|.|TRBV25-1|.
TGTGCCAGCAGTGAGGGCCTGTCGGACACCGAGCAGTTCTTC
CASSEGLSDTEQFF
>TRBJ2-5|.|TRBV7-2|TRBD1
TGTGCCAGCAGCGCCGCAGGGGGCAGGGAGACCCAGTACTTC
CASSAAGGRETQYF
>TRBJ1-2|.|TRBV11-2|.
TGTGCCAGCAGCTTAGGAGGGGGACCGGGCTATGGCTACACCTTC
CASSLGGGPGYGYTF
>TRBJ1-2|.|TRBV13|.
TGTGCCAGCAGCTTCCCGGGGATCTATGGCTACACCTTC
CASSFPGIYGYTF
>TRBJ2-7|.|TRBV25-1|TRBD1
TGTGCCAGCAGTGAATGGGACAGGGGGGGCGAGCAGTACTTC
CASSEWDRGGEQYF
>TRBJ2-7|.|TRBV11-3|TRBD1
TGTGCCAGCAGCTTGGGACAGGGGACCTACGAGCAGTACTTC
CASSLGQGTYEQYF
>TRBJ2-7|.|TRBV3-1/TRBV3-2|.
TGTGCCAGCAGCCAAATGGGCGACGAGCAGTACTTC
CASSQMGDEQYF
>TRBJ2-3|once|TRBV18|.
TGTGCCAGCTCACCACGGGCAGGGCTTAGCACAGATACGCAGTATTTT
CASSPRAGLSTDTQYF
>TRBJ1-2|.|TRBV7-9|.
TGTGCCAGCAGCTCCCCTCGGGACAACCCGGCCGATGGCTACACCTTC
CASSSPRDNPADGYTF
>TRBJ1-3|.|TRBV19|.
TGTGCCAGTAGTCTGACATACCCCGGACTTGGAAACACCATATATTTT
CASSLTYPGLGNTIYF